Listed here are 21 T cell receptor beta chains from one sample, sequenced in a study of T cells in Graves' hyperthyroidism and ophthalmopathy. Amplified TCR beta CDR3 regions came from RNA transcripts. The TCR CDR3 was amplified in a first-round RT-PCR using the HTBI primer set. Each CDR3 protein is one row after TCRdb ran MiXCR on the multiplex PCR reads. The sample includes 130,000 to 150,000 distinct CDR3 sequences, roughly a fifth of them seen just once. The sequencing sample was made of blood. The source is a woman between 45 and 65 years old with Graves' hyperthyroidism that later progressed to Graves' ophthalmopathy.

The chain carries TRBV29-1 and TRBJ1-2; D is undetermined. In germline, CDR1 is SQVTM, CDR2 ANQGSEA. The CDR3 sequence is 11 residues long. V shed 7 bases and J shed 7 bases, with 13 bases lying between them. CDR3 loop: CSAGIGRGYTF. In DNA form, the CDR3 reads TGCAGCGCGGGTATCGGTCGTGGCTACACCTTC.

This clonotype was observed a few times. The V gene is TRBV10-1, the J gene TRBJ2-7; a possible D gene is TRBD2 (6 bases). CDR1 and CDR2 from the germline V gene are WNHNN and SYGVQD (reference sequence). The CDR3 spans 15 residues. V was pared by 1 base and J by 5 bases, with 15 bases between. CDR3 region: CASSEYRLGKDEQYF. The CDR3 bases are TGCGCCAGCAGTGAGTATAGACTAGGGAAGGACGAGCAGTACTTC.

This clonotype has more than one count but fewer than ten. V usage is TRBV10-3 and J usage is TRBJ2-7, with TRBD2 identical over 10 bases. J gave up 5 bases and V 5 bases, and 12 bases lay outside the gene matches. The germline V gene encodes CDR1 ENHRY and CDR2 SYGVKD. The CDR3 has 16 residues. DNA of the CDR3: TGTGCCATCAGTAACGAAACTAGCGGGGTCTTGGACGAGCAGTACTTC. Amino acid sequence: CAISNETSGVLDEQYF.

This clonotype was found many times. The gene calls are TRBV28 and TRBJ2-7, with 8 nucleotides matching TRBD1. The CDR3 runs to 13 residues. CDR1 is MDHEN, CDR2 SYDVKM, per germline. V lost 8 bases, J lost 3 bases, and 6 bases stayed unmatched. The CDR3 sequence is CASGQGIGYEQYF. CDR3 coding DNA: TGTGCCAGCGGACAGGGTATAGGCTACGAGCAGTACTTC.

This clonotype occurred many times. The chain uses TRBV11-2 and TRBJ1-3; TRBD1 matches at 9 bases. V shed 5 bases and J 2 bases; nucleotides not matched to a gene: 13. Germline loops: CDR1 SGHAT, CDR2 FQNNGV. This CDR3 is built from 18 residues. This CDR3 is CASSGGTGKRNPGNTIYF. Here the CDR3 DNA reads TGTGCCAGCAGCGGTGGGACAGGGAAGAGAAACCCTGGAAACACCATATATTTT.

This clonotype was detected many times. V usage is TRBV2 and J usage is TRBJ2-7, with D hard to call. CDR3 size: 13 residues. Germline loops: CDR1 SNHLY, CDR2 FYNNEI. The V end lost 3 bases, the J end lost 1 base, and 7 bases lay between the germline ends. The CDR3 here is CASSDAPSYEQYF. Written as DNA, the CDR3 is TGTGCCAGCAGTGATGCGCCTTCCTACGAGCAGTACTTC.

This clonotype was counted many times. This chain uses TRBV30 with TRBJ2-5, with TRBD2 identical over 15 bases. CDR1 and CDR2 from the germline V gene are GTSNPN and SVGIG (reference sequence). V lost 4 bases to trimming and J lost 4 bases; unmatched junction nucleotides: 7. The CDR3 length is 16 residues. The CDR3 reads CAWIAGLAGGGETQYF. CDR3 DNA sequence: TGTGCCTGGATCGCGGGACTAGCGGGAGGTGGAGAGACCCAGTACTTC.

The V and J genes are TRBV7-9 and TRBJ2-7; D is unresolved. V shed 2 bases and J shed 7 bases, with 6 bases lying between them. There are 11 residues in the CDR3. Germline V CDR1 and CDR2: SEHNR, FQNEAQ (reference sequence). Here the CDR3 DNA reads TGTGCCAGCAGCTTAAACCGGGAGCAGTACTTC. The encoded protein is CASSLNREQYF.

J is TRBJ2-6 and V is TRBV18; D remains ambiguous. Per the germline V gene, CDR1 is KGHSH and CDR2 is LQKENI. The CDR3 covers 15 residues. V was trimmed by 2 bases and J by 0 bases, leaving 5 bases between them. CDR3 in amino acids: CASSPTRSGANVLTF. The CDR3 DNA sequence: TGTGCCAGCTCACCAACCCGCTCTGGGGCCAACGTCCTGACTTTC.

V gene TRBV20-1 combines with J gene TRBJ2-5; possible D gene TRBD2, 5 bases. Per the germline V gene, CDR1 is DFQATT and CDR2 is SNEGSKA (reference sequence). The CDR3 has 13 amino acids. Trimming took off 6 bases at V and 5 bases at J, with 16 bases between the two ends. The CDR3 region has the DNA TGCAGTGCCATGACCGAAAGAGGGGAGACCCAGTACTTC. Translating gives CSAMTERGETQYF.

This clonotype was seen repeatedly, ten times or more. The chain has TRBV28 and TRBJ2-7; 10 bases are shared with TRBD2. Germline assignment: CDR1 MDHEN and CDR2 SYDVKM. There are 13 residues in the CDR3. V shed 5 bases and J 3 bases; nucleotides not matched to a gene: 1. CDR3 coding DNA: TGTGCCAGCAGTGGACTAGCGGACTACGAGCAGTACTTC. Its protein product is CASSGLADYEQYF.

This clonotype was detected many times. The chain links TRBV29-1 to TRBJ2-4; 7 positions agree with TRBD1. V shed 0 bases, J shed 10 bases, and the junction held 12 bases outside the gene matches. The CDR3 is 15 residues long. Germline-derived CDR1 and CDR2 are SQVTM and ANQGSEA. CDR3: CSVEDPGQVVAIQYF. DNA of the CDR3: TGCAGCGTTGAAGATCCCGGACAGGTGGTAGCTATTCAGTACTTC.

As for this clonotype: A much bigger clone sits one base away, suggesting this may be a read error. The chain employs TRBV15 and TRBJ2-1; D unresolved. The CDR3 covers 12 residues. Per germline, CDR1 LNHNV and CDR2 YYDKDF (reference sequence). CDR3 in amino acids: CATRRGWNEQFF. CDR3 nucleotides: TGTGCCACCAGGAGAGGTTGGAATGAGCAGTTCTTC.

V usage is TRBV7-9 and J usage is TRBJ2-3; D ambiguous. V lost 5 bases and J 5 bases, leaving 5 bases between the germline ends. This CDR3 has 11 amino acids. Germline V gene data show CDR1 as SEHNR and CDR2 as FQNEAQ (reference sequence). This CDR3 reads CASSHEDTQYF. CDR3 in DNA: TGTGCCAGCAGCCACGAAGATACGCAGTATTTT. The full variable domain, completed using reference TRBV7-9 and TRBJ2-3, is DTGVSQNPRHKITKRGQNVTFRCDPISEHNRLYWYRQTLGQGPEFLTYFQNEAQLEKSRLLSDRFSAERPKGSFSTLEIQRTEQGDSAMYLCASSHEDTQYFGPGTRLTVL.

Many counts were recorded for this clonotype. The genes are TRBV7-2 and TRBJ2-1, with 7 bases lining up with TRBD1. Germline V gene sequence: CDR1 SGHTA, CDR2 FQGNSA. Unmatched junction bases numbered 11, after V lost 6 bases and J lost 6 bases. This CDR3 contains 15 residues. The CDR3 spells CASSSTRTGVNEQFF. The CDR3 DNA follows: TGTGCCAGCAGTAGCACTCGTACAGGGGTCAATGAGCAGTTCTTC.

This clonotype was detected a few times. The V gene is TRBV4-1, the J gene TRBJ1-2; the D gene is possibly TRBD1 (5 bases). Trimming removed 0 bases from V and 4 bases from J, with 9 bases in between. The germline V gene has CDR1 MGHRA and CDR2 YSYEKL. The CDR3 sequence is 14 residues long. Here the CDR3 reads CASSQEPGTYGYTF. The CDR3 region has the DNA TGCGCCAGCAGCCAAGAACCAGGGACCTATGGCTACACCTTC.

The sample holds many counts of this clonotype. This sequence joins TRBV11-2 and TRBJ2-7; 14 bases map to TRBD2. V lost 5 bases, J lost 5 bases, and 8 bases stayed unmatched. CDR3 length: 16 residues. Germline V lookup: CDR1 SGHAT, CDR2 FQNNGV. The CDR3 DNA is TGTGCCAGCAGCCCCCCGGGACTAGCGGGAGTTAACGAGCAGTACTTC. Amino acids: CASSPPGLAGVNEQYF.

In its sample, this clonotype was seen many times. The chain recombines TRBV7-8 with TRBJ1-5, with no clear D. Germline V CDR1 and CDR2: SGHVS, FQNEAQ. Trimming cost V 5 bases and J 0 bases, with 8 bases left between them. The CDR3 runs to 14 residues. This chain's CDR3 is CASSPTTSNQPQHF. The CDR3 region has the DNA TGTGCCAGCAGCCCGACAACTAGCAATCAGCCCCAGCATTTT.

This clonotype was detected ten times or more. The rearrangement joins TRBV5-1 to TRBJ1-1, with TRBD1 matching 9 bases. The ends lost 3 bases at V and 3 bases at J; junction bases unmatched: 18. CDR1 and CDR2 from the germline V gene are SGHRS and YFSETQ. The CDR3 covers 19 residues. In DNA form, the CDR3 reads TGCGCCAGCAGCTCTCCATTGACAGGGGGATTTGGAGTAGACACTGAAGCTTTCTTT. Amino acids: CASSSPLTGGFGVDTEAFF.

This clonotype has more than one count but fewer than ten. The V call is TRBV7-3, the J call TRBJ2-2, with D uncertain. Trimming removed 5 bases from V and 2 bases from J, with 6 bases in between. Germline assignment: CDR1 SGHTA and CDR2 FQGTGA. The CDR3 runs 13 residues. The DNA of the CDR3 is TGTGCCAGCAGCGGGTCTAACACCGGGGAGCTGTTTTTT. Amino acids: CASSGSNTGELFF.

This clonotype was seen at least ten times. The V call is TRBV3-1, the J call TRBJ1-4; 7 nucleotides match TRBD1. Losses at the gene ends were 0 bases for V and 5 bases for J; bases not matched to a gene: 6. The length of the CDR3 is 16 residues. Germline values: CDR1 LGHDT, CDR2 YNNKEL (reference sequence). The CDR3 DNA is TGTGCCAGCAGCCAAGATAGTGGGACAGTCAATGAAAAACTGTTTTTT. Translating gives CASSQDSGTVNEKLFF.